This T cell receptor (beta chain) was recovered during a study of blood T cells in healthy people across ages. Study-wide results and caveats: A strong correlation was found between TCR beta diversity and the percentage of naive T cells.

V was trimmed by 6 bases and J by 1 base, leaving 14 bases between them. Looked up from germline, CDR1 is MDHEN and CDR2 is SYDVKM. The CDR3 runs to 15 residues. Details on this clonotype: What it binds is unknown.

For the second PCR, which ran for 7 to 11 cycles, a sample-barcoded 5' primer and a J-beta primer mix were used. TCRdb passed the 5' RACE reads through MiXCR, listing each CDR3 protein once. The sample lists under 750,000 distinct CDR3 sequences; under 55% were seen once. The sequencing input was blood. The receptor was isolated from an older man in good health. This chain connects TRBV28 to TRBJ2-3, with D perhaps matching TRBD2 (5 bases). CDR3 region: CASRLGGAGTDTQYF. The CDR3 coding sequence is TGTGCCAGCAGGTTAGGAGGCGCGGGCACAGATACGCAGTATTTT.